These T cell receptor beta chains were read from a single sample in a study of blood T cell repertoires in COVID-19. Clones were sequenced by immunoSEQ multiplex PCR, and TCRdb holds only the in-frame ones, with some missing. The repertoire includes 400,000 to 550,000 clones, 85% to 90% of them detected once, and over 4% sits in the top ten. The sample was peripheral blood. These receptors came from a woman between 25 and 40 years old with acute or convalescent COVID-19. Both conserved end residues are part of each CDR3. A D gene is named only where the DNA matches it firmly. The size entry is marked missing in some rows and otherwise reads once, few, many or a size class.

d_gene	abundance	v_gene	j_gene	CDR3aa	CDR3nt
TRBD1	-	TRBV7-9	TRBJ1-2	CASSHTQGASYGYTF	TGTGCCAGCAGCCACACCCAGGGGGCCAGCTATGGCTACACCTTC
-	-	TRBV15	TRBJ2-3	CATSRDRIAGARRDTQYF	TGTGCCACCAGCAGAGATAGAATTGCGGGGGCCCGTCGGGATACGCAGTATTTT
-	-	TRBV7-6	TRBJ2-5	CASTLWGLETQYF	TGTGCCAGCACCTTATGGGGCTTGGAGACCCAGTACTTC
-	-	TRBV27	TRBJ2-3	CASSPLLRTDTQYF	TGTGCCAGCAGTCCTCTTCTCCGCACAGATACGCAGTATTTT
-	-	TRBV29-1	TRBJ2-1	CSVGGQSSYNEQFF	TGCAGCGTTGGTGGACAGAGCTCCTACAATGAGCAGTTCTTC
-	-	TRBV5-1	TRBJ2-1	CASSILTGMSNEQFF	TGCGCCAGCAGCATCCTGACAGGAATGTCCAATGAGCAGTTCTTC
-	once	TRBV27	TRBJ1-2	CASSSLDSLNYGYTF	TGTGCCAGCAGTTCCCTTGACAGCCTCAACTATGGCTACACCTTC
TRBD1	-	TRBV5-1	TRBJ1-1	CASSIRDRNTEAFF	TGCGCCAGCAGCATCCGGGACAGAAACACTGAAGCTTTCTTT
TRBD1	-	TRBV10-2	TRBJ1-2	CASSQTGEYGYTF	TGCGCCAGCAGCCAAACAGGGGAATATGGCTACACCTTC
-	-	TRBV30	TRBJ2-2	CATYRAAGELFF	TGTGCCACCTACAGGGCGGCCGGGGAGCTGTTTTTT
-	-	TRBV4-1	TRBJ1-2	CASSQVVQVNYGYTF	TGCGCCAGCAGCCAAGTTGTACAGGTTAACTATGGCTACACCTTC
TRBD2	-	TRBV5-1	TRBJ2-3	CASSLAGGSYTDTQYF	TGCGCCAGCAGCTTGGCCGGGGGGAGTTACACAGATACGCAGTATTTT
TRBD1	-	TRBV2	TRBJ2-7	CASSRDSSYEQYF	TGTGCCAGCAGTCGGGACAGCTCCTACGAGCAGTACTTC
-	-	TRBV5-1	TRBJ2-3	CASTGDGPDTQYF	TGCGCCAGCACGGGGGATGGTCCAGATACGCAGTATTTT
-	-	TRBV6-6	TRBJ1-2	CASSKDSFDGYTF	TGTGCCAGCAGTAAAGACTCTTTTGATGGCTACACCTTC
TRBD1	-	TRBV24-1	TRBJ1-5	CATSDSGTDYSNQPQHF	TGTGCCACCAGTGATTCGGGGACAGATTATAGCAATCAGCCCCAGCATTTT
-	-	TRBV9	TRBJ2-3	CASVQGSEANTDTQYF	TGTGCCAGCGTCCAGGGATCAGAGGCCAACACAGATACGCAGTATTTT
-	-	TRBV30	TRBJ1-4	CAGGVRGEKLFF	TGTGCCGGGGGGGTAAGGGGTGAAAAACTGTTTTTT
-	-	TRBV2	TRBJ2-7	CASSAGGAYEQYF	TGTGCCAGCAGTGCCGGCGGCGCCTACGAGCAGTACTTC
-	-	TRBV7-2	TRBJ2-7	CASSHTGYEQYF	TGTGCCAGCAGCCATACAGGCTACGAGCAGTACTTC
-	few	TRBV28	TRBJ2-7	CASSFPPPRGLTSYEQYF	TGTGCCAGCAGTTTTCCCCCGCCACGGGGTTTGACCTCCTACGAGCAGTACTTC
-	-	TRBV30	TRBJ2-6	CALRVPGANVLTF	TGTGCCCTCAGGGTACCGGGGGCCAACGTCCTGACTTTC
-	-	TRBV7-2	TRBJ2-7	CASSLRGPAGEQYF	TGTGCCAGCAGCTTACGCGGCCCAGCCGGCGAGCAGTACTTC
TRBD1	-	TRBV4-1	TRBJ2-1	CASRLTGGSFNEQFF	TGCGCCAGCAGGCTTACAGGGGGATCTTTCAATGAGCAGTTCTTC
-	-	TRBV10-2	TRBJ1-2	CASSDLKTGLLNGYTF	TGCGCCAGCAGTGATTTAAAAACAGGGCTCCTTAATGGCTACACCTTC
TRBD2	-	TRBV5-1	TRBJ2-7	CASSHLRGGYEQYF	TGCGCCAGCAGCCACCTGCGGGGGGGGTACGAGCAGTACTTC
-	-	TRBV13	TRBJ1-6	CASSLGRTGISPLHF	TGTGCCAGCAGCCTTGGACGGACTGGGATTTCACCCCTCCACTTT
-	-	TRBV3-1/TRBV3-2	TRBJ2-3	CASSPSGIDTQYF	TGTGCCAGCAGCCCTTCAGGGATAGATACGCAGTATTTT
-	-	TRBV7-8	TRBJ2-4	CASSPRARGAIDIQYF	TGTGCCAGCAGCCCAAGAGCCCGGGGGGCGATAGACATTCAGTACTTC
TRBD2	-	TRBV28	TRBJ2-3	CATSGSLAGGQDTQYF	TGTGCCACTTCCGGCTCACTAGCGGGGGGGCAAGATACGCAGTATTTT
TRBD1	-	TRBV29-1	TRBJ1-1	CSANPDRDLNTEAFF	TGCAGCGCCAACCCCGACAGGGACTTGAACACTGAAGCTTTCTTT
TRBD1	-	TRBV5-4	TRBJ1-6	CASSPLPGQGASPLHF	TGTGCCAGCAGCCCACTTCCGGGACAGGGGGCTTCACCCCTCCACTTT
-	-	TRBV6-2/TRBV6-3	TRBJ2-7	CASSPDRTTYEQYF	TGTGCCAGCAGTCCCGACAGAACTACCTACGAGCAGTACTTC
TRBD1	once	TRBV6-5	TRBJ2-7	CASSTGTGGYEQYF	TGTGCCAGCAGCACCGGGACAGGGGGCTACGAGCAGTACTTC
TRBD1	-	TRBV19	TRBJ1-4	CASSIRQGDFSPKELFF	TGTGCCAGTAGTATACGACAGGGAGACTTTTCCCCGAAGGAACTGTTTTTT
-	-	TRBV10-3	TRBJ2-7	CAISEVVGSGEQYF	TGTGCCATCAGTGAAGTTGTCGGGTCGGGCGAGCAGTACTTC
-	once	TRBV15	TRBJ2-1	CATSVRDTAHNEQFF	TGTGCCACCAGCGTCCGGGACACAGCGCACAATGAGCAGTTCTTC
-	-	TRBV5-1	TRBJ2-7	CASSLSQGFSYEQYF	TGCGCCAGCAGCTTGTCACAGGGCTTCTCCTACGAGCAGTACTTC
TRBD2	-	TRBV6-2/TRBV6-3	TRBJ2-7	CASSTTSRGSYEQYF	TGTGCCAGCAGCACGACGTCGCGGGGGTCGTACGAGCAGTACTTC
TRBD1	-	TRBV5-4	TRBJ1-1	CASSPRQGDTEAFF	TGTGCCAGCAGCCCGCGGCAGGGGGACACTGAAGCTTTCTTT
-	-	TRBV5-5	TRBJ1-2	CASSLAGVGGYTF	TGTGCCAGCAGCTTGGCAGGGGTTGGTGGCTACACCTTC
-	-	TRBV5-8	TRBJ1-5	CASSLVFSAFDQPQHF	TGTGCCAGCAGCTTGGTTTTTTCAGCGTTCGATCAGCCCCAGCATTTT
-	once	TRBV9	TRBJ2-5	CASSASGNQETQYF	TGTGCCAGCAGCGCGTCGGGTAACCAAGAGACCCAGTACTTC
-	-	TRBV9	TRBJ2-3	CASSVGRSRTDTQYF	TGTGCCAGCAGCGTAGGAAGGAGCCGCACAGATACGCAGTATTTT